This T cell receptor beta chain was sequenced in a study of cytomegalovirus exposure and HLA in healthy donors. Overall study findings and caveats: The tendency of first-cohort TCR clusters to co-occur in the 120 or so validation repertoires was identified by a subsequent analysis. The study recorded 150 to 200 TCR beta chains that were cytomegalovirus-associated. Confirmation in vitro established that three CMV-associated chains were specific for CMV antigens. Most TCR sequences were seen very rarely across donors, but some public TCRs occurred in many.

With regard to this clone: Its antigen is as yet unknown.

V was clipped by 1 base and J by 6 bases, with 12 bases between them. From germline, CDR1 is MGHRA and CDR2 YSYEKL. The CDR3 runs 14 residues. Clones were sequenced by immunoSEQ multiplex PCR, and TCRdb holds only the in-frame ones, with some missing. Counted here are about 280,000 clones, 85% to 90% occurring once; the ten biggest clones make up approximately 0.88%. The source material was PBMCs. The source is a woman aged 18-30 years in good health and CMV-seronegative. The chain is built from TRBV4-1 and TRBJ1-1; possibly TRBD1 for D (5 bases). CDR3 sequence reads: CASSQGQGRPEAFF. The CDR3 nucleotides are TGCGCCAGCAGCCAAGGTCAGGGCCGACCTGAAGCTTTCTTT.